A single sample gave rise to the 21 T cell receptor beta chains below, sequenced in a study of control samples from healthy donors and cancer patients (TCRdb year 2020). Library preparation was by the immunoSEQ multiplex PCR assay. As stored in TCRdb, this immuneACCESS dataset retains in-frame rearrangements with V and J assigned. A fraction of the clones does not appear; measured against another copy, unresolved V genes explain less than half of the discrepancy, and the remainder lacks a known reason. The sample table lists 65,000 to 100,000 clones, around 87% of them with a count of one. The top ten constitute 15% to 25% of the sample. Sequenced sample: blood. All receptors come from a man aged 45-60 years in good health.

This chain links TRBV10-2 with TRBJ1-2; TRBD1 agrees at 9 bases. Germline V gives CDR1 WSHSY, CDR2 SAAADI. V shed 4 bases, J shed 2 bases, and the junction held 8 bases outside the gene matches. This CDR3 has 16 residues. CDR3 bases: TGCGCCAGCAGTGCTGACTCAGGACAGGGGAACTATGGCTACACCTTC. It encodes CASSADSGQGNYGYTF.

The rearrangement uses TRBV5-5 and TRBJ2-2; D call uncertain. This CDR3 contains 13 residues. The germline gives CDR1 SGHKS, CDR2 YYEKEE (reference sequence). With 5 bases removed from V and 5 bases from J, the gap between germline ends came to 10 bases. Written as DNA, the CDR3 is TGTGCCAGCAGAAGGTCGTGGACCGGGGAGCTGTTTTTT. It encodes CASRRSWTGELFF.

The CDR3 spells CASMGTGRSSNQPQHF. The CDR3 nucleotides read TGTGCCAGTATGGGGACAGGGCGTTCTAGCAATCAGCCCCAGCATTTT. The rearrangement uses TRBV19 and TRBJ1-5, with TRBD1 matching 9 bases. CDR1 is LNHDA and CDR2 is SQIVND in the germline V gene (reference sequence). This CDR3 is 16 amino acids long. With 7 bases clipped from V and 0 bases from J, the junction kept 7 bases outside the gene matches.

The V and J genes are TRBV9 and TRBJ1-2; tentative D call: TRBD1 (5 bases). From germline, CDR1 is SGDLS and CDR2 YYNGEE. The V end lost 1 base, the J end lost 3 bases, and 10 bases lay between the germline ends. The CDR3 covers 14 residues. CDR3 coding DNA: TGTGCCAGCAGCGTACGGGGAGGGGACTATGGCTACACCTTC. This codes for CASSVRGGDYGYTF.

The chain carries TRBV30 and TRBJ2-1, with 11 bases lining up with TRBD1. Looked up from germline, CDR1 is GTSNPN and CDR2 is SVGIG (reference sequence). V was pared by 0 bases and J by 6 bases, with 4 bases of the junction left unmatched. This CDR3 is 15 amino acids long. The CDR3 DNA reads TGTGCCTGGAGTGTTTGGGACAGGGGGTCCAATGAGCAGTTCTTC. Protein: CAWSVWDRGSNEQFF.

The CDR3 loop is CASLSGGALGGYTF. The CDR3, as DNA: TGTGCCAGTCTCTCGGGGGGCGCCCTGGGAGGCTACACCTTC. The rearrangement joins TRBV19 to TRBJ1-2, with a tentative D call TRBD1 (6 bases). Germline V gene sequence: CDR1 LNHDA, CDR2 SQIVND (reference sequence). This CDR3 contains 14 residues. Deletions cut 8 bases from V and 8 bases from J, with 21 bases between.

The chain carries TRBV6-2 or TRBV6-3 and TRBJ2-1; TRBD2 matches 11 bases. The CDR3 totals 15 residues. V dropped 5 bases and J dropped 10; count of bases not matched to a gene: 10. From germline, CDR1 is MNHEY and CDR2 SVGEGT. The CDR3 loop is CASSPNSGGEGEQFF. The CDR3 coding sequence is TGTGCCAGCAGTCCGAATAGCGGGGGGGAGGGAGAGCAGTTCTTC.

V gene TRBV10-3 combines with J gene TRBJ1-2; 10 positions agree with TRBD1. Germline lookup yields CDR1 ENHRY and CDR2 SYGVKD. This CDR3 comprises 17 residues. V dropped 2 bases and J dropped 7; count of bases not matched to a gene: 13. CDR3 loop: CAISEPSFDRGLSGYTF. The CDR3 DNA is TGTGCCATCAGTGAGCCAAGCTTTGACAGGGGGCTAAGTGGCTACACCTTC.

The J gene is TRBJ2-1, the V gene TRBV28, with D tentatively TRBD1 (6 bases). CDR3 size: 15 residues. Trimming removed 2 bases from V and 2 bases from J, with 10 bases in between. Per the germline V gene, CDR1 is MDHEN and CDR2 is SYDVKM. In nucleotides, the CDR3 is TGTGCCAGCAGTTTAAGACAGGTTACCTACAATGAGCAGTTCTTC. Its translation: CASSLRQVTYNEQFF.

The CDR3 is CATSDTGGGSTDTQYF. The CDR3 coding sequence is TGTGCCACCAGTGATACTGGAGGGGGCAGCACAGATACGCAGTATTTT. The rearrangement uses TRBV24-1 and TRBJ2-3, with a tentative D call TRBD1 (7 bases). The V end lost 3 bases, the J end lost 0 bases, and 12 bases lay between the germline ends. Germline values: CDR1 KGHDR, CDR2 SFDVKD. The CDR3 totals 16 residues.

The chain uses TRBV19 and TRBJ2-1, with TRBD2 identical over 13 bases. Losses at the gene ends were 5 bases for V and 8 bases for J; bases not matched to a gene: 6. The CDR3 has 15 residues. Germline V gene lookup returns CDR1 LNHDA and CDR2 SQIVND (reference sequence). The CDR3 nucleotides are TGTGCCAGTAGTCAGACTAGCGGGGGGTTCTATGAGCAGTTCTTC. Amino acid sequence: CASSQTSGGFYEQFF.

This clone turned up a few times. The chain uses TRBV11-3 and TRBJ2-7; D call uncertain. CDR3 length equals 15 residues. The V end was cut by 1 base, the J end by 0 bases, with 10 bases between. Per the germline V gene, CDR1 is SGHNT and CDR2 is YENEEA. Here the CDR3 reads CASSLAGFGSYEQYF. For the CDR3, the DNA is TGTGCCAGCAGCTTAGCCGGGTTTGGCTCCTACGAGCAGTACTTC.

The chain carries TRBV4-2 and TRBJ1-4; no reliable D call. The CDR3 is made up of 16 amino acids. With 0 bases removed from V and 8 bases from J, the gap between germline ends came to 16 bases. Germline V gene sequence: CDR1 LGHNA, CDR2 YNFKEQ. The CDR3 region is CASSQEMVPVREKLFF. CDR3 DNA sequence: TGTGCCAGCAGCCAAGAAATGGTGCCGGTAAGGGAAAAACTGTTTTTT.

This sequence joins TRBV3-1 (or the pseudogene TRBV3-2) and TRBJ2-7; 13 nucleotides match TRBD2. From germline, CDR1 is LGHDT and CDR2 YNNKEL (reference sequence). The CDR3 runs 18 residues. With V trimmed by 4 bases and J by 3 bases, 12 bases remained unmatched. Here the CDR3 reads CASSLRTSGGGVHYEQYF. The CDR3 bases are TGTGCCAGCAGCCTTCGGACTAGCGGGGGAGGGGTCCACTACGAGCAGTACTTC.

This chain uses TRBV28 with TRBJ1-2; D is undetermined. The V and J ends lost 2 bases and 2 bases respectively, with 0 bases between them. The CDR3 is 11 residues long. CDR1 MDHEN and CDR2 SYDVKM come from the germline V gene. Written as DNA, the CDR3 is TGTGCCAGCAGTTTAAACTATGGCTACACCTTC. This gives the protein CASSLNYGYTF.

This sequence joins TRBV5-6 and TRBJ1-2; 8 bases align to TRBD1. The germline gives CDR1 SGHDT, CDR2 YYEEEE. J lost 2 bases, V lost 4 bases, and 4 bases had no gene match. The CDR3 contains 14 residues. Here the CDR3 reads CASSAGQENYGYTF. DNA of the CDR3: TGTGCCAGCAGCGCGGGACAGGAGAACTATGGCTACACCTTC.

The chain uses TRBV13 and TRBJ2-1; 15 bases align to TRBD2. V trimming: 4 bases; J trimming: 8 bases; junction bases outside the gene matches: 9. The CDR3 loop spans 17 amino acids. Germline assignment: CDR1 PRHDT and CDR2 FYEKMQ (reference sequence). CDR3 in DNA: TGTGCCAGCAGCTATGGGACTAGCGGGGGGCAAGGGGATGAGCAGTTCTTC. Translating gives CASSYGTSGGQGDEQFF.

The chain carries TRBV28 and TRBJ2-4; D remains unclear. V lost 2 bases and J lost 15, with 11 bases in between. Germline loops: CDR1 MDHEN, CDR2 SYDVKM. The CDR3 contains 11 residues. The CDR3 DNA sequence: TGTGCCAGCAGTTTAAAGTCCTTTCGGTACTTC. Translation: CASSLKSFRYF.

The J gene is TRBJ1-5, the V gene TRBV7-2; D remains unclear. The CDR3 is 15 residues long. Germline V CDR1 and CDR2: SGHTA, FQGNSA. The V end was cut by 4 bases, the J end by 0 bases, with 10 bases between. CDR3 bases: TGTGCCAGCAGCTCACAGTCCTATAGCAATCAGCCCCAGCATTTT. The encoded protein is CASSSQSYSNQPQHF.

The CDR3 sequence: CASSQVIQYNEQFF. The CDR3 region has the DNA TGCGCCAGCAGCCAAGTAATCCAATACAATGAGCAGTTCTTC. The chain couples TRBV4-3 to TRBJ2-1, with unresolved D. The V end was cut by 1 base, the J end by 4 bases, with 8 bases between. The CDR3 runs to 14 residues. The germline V gene has CDR1 LGHNA and CDR2 YSLEER.

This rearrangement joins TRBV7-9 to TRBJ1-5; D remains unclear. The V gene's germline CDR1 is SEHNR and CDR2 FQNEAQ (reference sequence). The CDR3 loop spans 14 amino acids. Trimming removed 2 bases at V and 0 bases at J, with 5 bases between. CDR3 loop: CASSLQDSNQPQHF. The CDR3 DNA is TGTGCCAGCAGCTTACAGGATAGCAATCAGCCCCAGCATTTT.